These T cell receptor beta chains were read from a single sample in a study of blood T cells in healthy people across ages. A single record per CDR3 protein comes from TCRdb applying MiXCR to the 5' RACE reads. The table has around 900,000 distinct CDR3 sequences, roughly half seen once. The sample consisted of blood. All receptors come from a woman aged 55-70 years in good health. Both conserved end residues are part of each CDR3. D genes are given only for firm matches. Clone size is not always given. Where it is, it says once, few, many or a class for expanded clones.

>TRBV4-1|-|TRBJ2-6|-
TGCGCCAGCAGCCAAGGGATGGGAGTGGCACCCCTCGGGGCCAACGTCCTGACTTTC
CASSQGMGVAPLGANVLTF
>TRBV5-1|-|TRBJ2-3|TRBD1
TGCGCCAGCAGCCCGACAGGGGGAATAACAACTAGCACAGATACGCAGTATTTT
CASSPTGGITTSTDTQYF
>TRBV2|-|TRBJ2-1|TRBD2
TGTGCCAGCGGCGCTAGCGGGAGATTTGGTGAGCAGTTCTTC
CASGASGRFGEQFF
>TRBV5-1|-|TRBJ2-5|-
TGCGCCAGCAGCCGTTACGGGACAACGGGTGAGACCCAGTACTTC
CASSRYGTTGETQYF
>TRBV6-2/TRBV6-3|-|TRBJ1-5|-
TGTGCCAGCAGAATGGCTAGACAGTCGGAGGACAATCAGCCCCAGCATTTT
CASRMARQSEDNQPQHF
>TRBV28|-|TRBJ2-2|-
TGTGCCAGCAATTCGGGGGGCGGGGGATCCACCGGGGAGCTGTTTTTT
CASNSGGGGSTGELFF
>TRBV7-2|few|TRBJ2-7|TRBD1
TGTGCCAGCAGCCCCGGGGACAGGGAAACCTACGAGCAGTACTTC
CASSPGDRETYEQYF
>TRBV7-2|many|TRBJ1-5|-
TGTGCCAGCAGCTTAGGGACAGTCAATCAGCCCCAGCATTTT
CASSLGTVNQPQHF
>TRBV15|-|TRBJ1-1|TRBD1
TGTGCCACCAGCAGAGATGGGACAGGGGGCACTGAAGCTTTCTTT
CATSRDGTGGTEAFF
>TRBV28|-|TRBJ1-5|-
TGTGCCAGCAACCCGGGACGAAGAAGCAATCAGCCCCAGCATTTT
CASNPGRRSNQPQHF
>TRBV14|few|TRBJ2-7|-
TGTGCCAGCAGCCAGGGGAGAGAGGGAGTTGACTACGAGCAGTACTTC
CASSQGREGVDYEQYF
>TRBV27|-|TRBJ2-3|-
TGTGCCAGCAGTGCCTCGCGGAGCACAGATACGCAGTATTTT
CASSASRSTDTQYF
>TRBV12-3/TRBV12-4|-|TRBJ2-1|TRBD2
TGTGCCAGCAGTTCTAACGGGCTGGGGCTAGCGGGAGGGCCGGGGGAGCAGTTCTTC
CASSSNGLGLAGGPGEQFF
>TRBV20-1|-|TRBJ2-5|-
TGCAGTGCTACGGGCAGCCAAGAGACCCAGTACTTC
CSATGSQETQYF
>TRBV7-9|-|TRBJ2-7|-
TGTTCCAGCAGGGCTAGCTCCTACGAGCAGTACTTC
CSSRASSYEQYF
>TRBV20-1|-|TRBJ2-7|-
TGCAGTGCTAGAGATCGGGGGTCGGCCACCTACGAGCAGTACTTC
CSARDRGSATYEQYF
>TRBV29-1|few|TRBJ1-2|-
TGCAGCGCCTTCGGGGGCGGGTATGGCTACACCTTC
CSAFGGGYGYTF
>TRBV12-3/TRBV12-4|few|TRBJ2-1|TRBD2
TGTGCCAGCACCAAGACTAGCGGCGACAATGAGCAGTTCTTC
CASTKTSGDNEQFF
>TRBV2|few|TRBJ1-4|-
TGTGCCAGCAGTTCCCTCGGGGCAACTAATGAAAAACTGTTTTTT
CASSSLGATNEKLFF
>TRBV4-1|few|TRBJ2-7|-
TGCGCCAGCAGCCAAGATTTCACAGGCGACTCCTACGAGCAGTACTTC
CASSQDFTGDSYEQYF
>TRBV4-2|-|TRBJ2-5|TRBD1
TGTGCCAGCAGCCAGGCAGACAGGGGGATCTATATCATCCAAGAGACCCAGTACTTC
CASSQADRGIYIIQETQYF
>TRBV4-3|once|TRBJ1-2|-
TGCGCCAGCAGAAAGACACCGAACTATGGCTACACCTTC
CASRKTPNYGYTF
>TRBV27|-|TRBJ2-1|-
TGTGCCAGCAGCCCCTCCGGTTGGGGCGAGCAGTTCTTC
CASSPSGWGEQFF
>TRBV7-2|-|TRBJ2-5|-
TGTGCCAGCAGCTCCCTTGGGGGTCTTCAGGAGACCCAGTACTTC
CASSSLGGLQETQYF
>TRBV29-1|once|TRBJ2-3|-
TGCAGCGAGCGCGGGTTCACAGATACGCAGTATTTT
CSERGFTDTQYF
>TRBV5-1|-|TRBJ2-6|-
TGCGCCAGCAGCTGGGGGGTAACTGGGGCCAACGTCCTGACTTTC
CASSWGVTGANVLTF
>TRBV29-1|-|TRBJ1-2|-
TGCAGCGTTACATGGGGTTCCAGGGGCTACACCTTC
CSVTWGSRGYTF
>TRBV9|-|TRBJ2-5|-
TGTGCCAGCAGTTCAGGGTTGACCCAAGAGACCCAGTACTTC
CASSSGLTQETQYF
>TRBV27|few|TRBJ2-3|TRBD2
TGTGCCAGCAGTTTAATCAGTAGCGGGAGTGGCACAGATACGCAGTATTTT
CASSLISSGSGTDTQYF
>TRBV20-1|-|TRBJ2-1|-
TGCAGTGCTAGAGCCGGGGCTGGCTCCTACAATGAGCAGTTCTTC
CSARAGAGSYNEQFF
>TRBV7-2|once|TRBJ1-5|TRBD1
TGTGCCAGCAGCTGGGGAGGGGGCCCCAATCAGCCCCAGCATTTT
CASSWGGGPNQPQHF
>TRBV9|-|TRBJ2-1|TRBD1
TGTGCCAGCAGCTCCCGCCCGACAGGGGGTCTTAATGAGCAGTTCTTC
CASSSRPTGGLNEQFF
>TRBV20-1|-|TRBJ2-7|-
TGCAGTGCTAGAGATTCCCGGGAGAAGGGTAACGAGCAGTACTTC
CSARDSREKGNEQYF
>TRBV29-1|once|TRBJ2-3|-
TGCAGCGTTGTTCGAACCCCCTCTGGGGGAGATACGCAGTATTTT
CSVVRTPSGGDTQYF
>TRBV10-3|-|TRBJ2-7|-
TGTGCCACCCAACGGGACCAGAGGAACTACGAGCAGTACTTC
CATQRDQRNYEQYF
>TRBV7-6|few|TRBJ2-7|-
TGTGCCAGCAGCTTAGCGACGGGGAGCGAGCAGTACTTC
CASSLATGSEQYF
>TRBV15|-|TRBJ2-5|-
TGTGCCACCAGCAGTGCGGTAGAGGCCCAAGAGACCCAGTACTTC
CATSSAVEAQETQYF
>TRBV12-3/TRBV12-4|-|TRBJ2-7|-
TGTGCCAGCAGTTTCACGGCTAGAAGGTTCTCCGAGCAGTACTTC
CASSFTARRFSEQYF
>TRBV5-1|-|TRBJ1-4|-
TGCGCCAGCAGAGCGGCAGCAACTAATGAAAAACTGTTTTTT
CASRAAATNEKLFF
>TRBV5-4|-|TRBJ1-4|TRBD1
TGTGCCAGCAGCTTACAGGGGGCTAACGAAAAACTGTTTTTT
CASSLQGANEKLFF
>TRBV2|few|TRBJ2-3|TRBD2
TGTGCCAGCAGAACTAGCGGCGGCACAGATACGCAGTATTTT
CASRTSGGTDTQYF
>TRBV20-1|-|TRBJ2-7|-
TGCAGTGCTATGCGGGACACCTACGAGCAGTACTTC
CSAMRDTYEQYF
>TRBV6-2/TRBV6-3|few|TRBJ2-5|-
TGTGCCAGTAGACCGACAGAGAACCAAGAGACCCAGTACTTC
CASRPTENQETQYF